Within the sample, the clone carrying this T cell receptor beta chain is medium-sized. Its antigen is unidentified. In the PCR, 60 Vbeta and 13 Jbeta primers were used. The method was immunoSEQ multiplex PCR; TCRdb's version includes in-frame clones alone and lacks a portion of them. The data contain roughly 100,000 clones, about two thirds of them singletons. The entry originates in a study of cytomegalovirus exposure and HLA in healthy donors. Whole-study findings and limits: In vitro data verified a few CMV-associated chains as specific for CMV antigens. Analysis was carried out at a later point, and it linked a missense DCLRE1C variant to TCR beta V- and J-gene trimming. Most TCR sequences were uncommon, yet certain public TCRs appeared in many donors.

V dropped 1 base and J dropped 6 bases, with 7 bases sitting between them. Germline values: CDR1 SGHNT, CDR2 YYREEE (reference sequence). This CDR3 contains 13 residues. The material sequenced was PBMCs. The sequence came from a female donor in good health and CMV-seronegative. J is TRBJ2-2 and V is TRBV5-4; no firm D call. Here the CDR3 reads CASSLMFSGELFF. For the CDR3, the DNA is TGTGCCAGCAGCTTGATGTTCTCCGGGGAGCTGTTTTTT.